Shown below are 2 T cell receptor beta chains from a single sample sequenced in a study of blood T cell repertoires in COVID-19. Measured with immunoSEQ multiplex PCR; TCRdb has only the in-frame clones, and not every one. Of 130,000 or so clones in the sample, approximately 90% were seen once. Sequenced input: peripheral blood. These receptors were obtained from a woman aged 50 to 65 with acute or convalescent COVID-19.

As DNA, the CDR3 is TGTGCCTGGCTGCCTGGGACAGGGGGAATTTACGAGCAGTACTTC. Amino acid sequence: CAWLPGTGGIYEQYF. The chain recombines TRBV30 with TRBJ2-7; 11 positions agree with TRBD1. The CDR3 has 15 residues. V lost 5 bases, J lost 4 bases, and 10 bases stayed unmatched. CDR1 is GTSNPN, CDR2 SVGIG, per germline (reference sequence).

This chain connects TRBV3-1 (or the pseudogene TRBV3-2) to TRBJ2-3, with 10 bases matching TRBD1. The germline V gene encodes CDR1 LGHDT and CDR2 YNNKEL (reference sequence). Unmatched junction bases numbered 7, after V lost 5 bases and J lost 2 bases. CDR3 length equals 16 residues. The CDR3 DNA reads as TGTGCCAGCAGCGGCTGGGACAGGGGACCCACAGATACGCAGTATTTT. This encodes CASSGWDRGPTDTQYF.